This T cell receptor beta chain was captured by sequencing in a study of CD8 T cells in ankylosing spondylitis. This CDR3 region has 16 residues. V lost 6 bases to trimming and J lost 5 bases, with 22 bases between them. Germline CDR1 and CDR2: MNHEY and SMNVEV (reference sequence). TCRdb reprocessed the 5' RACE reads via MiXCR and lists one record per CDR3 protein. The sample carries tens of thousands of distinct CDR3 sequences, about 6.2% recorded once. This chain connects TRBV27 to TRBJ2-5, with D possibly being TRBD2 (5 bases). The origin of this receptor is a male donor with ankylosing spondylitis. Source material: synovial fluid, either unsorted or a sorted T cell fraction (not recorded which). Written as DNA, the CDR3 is TGTGCCAGCAGCCGATTGGGCGGACCCAGAGGGGAGACCCAGTACTTC. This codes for CASSRLGGPRGETQYF.